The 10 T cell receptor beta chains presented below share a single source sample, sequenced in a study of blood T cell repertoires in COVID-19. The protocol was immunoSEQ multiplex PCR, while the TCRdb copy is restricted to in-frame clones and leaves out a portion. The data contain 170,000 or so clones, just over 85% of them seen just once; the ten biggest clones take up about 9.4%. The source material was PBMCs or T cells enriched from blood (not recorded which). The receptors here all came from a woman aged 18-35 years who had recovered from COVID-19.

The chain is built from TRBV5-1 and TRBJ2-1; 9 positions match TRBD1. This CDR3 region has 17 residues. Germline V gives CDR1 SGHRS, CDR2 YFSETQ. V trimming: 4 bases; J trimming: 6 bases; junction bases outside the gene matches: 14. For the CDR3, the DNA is TGCGCCAGCAGCAGGAACCACAGGGGGCTAGAATCCAATGAGCAGTTCTTC. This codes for CASSRNHRGLESNEQFF.

The CDR3 is CASSQDPRVSGNTIYF. CDR3 DNA: TGTGCCAGCAGCCAAGATCCGCGGGTCTCTGGAAACACCATATATTTT. This chain links TRBV4-2 with TRBJ1-3; D not certain. V was trimmed by 0 bases and J by 0 bases, leaving 9 bases between them. Germline V gives CDR1 LGHNA, CDR2 YNFKEQ. The CDR3 consists of 16 residues.

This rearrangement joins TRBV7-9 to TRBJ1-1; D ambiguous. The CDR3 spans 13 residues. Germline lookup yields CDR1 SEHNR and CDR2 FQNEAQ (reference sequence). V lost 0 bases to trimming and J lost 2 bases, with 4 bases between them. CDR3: CASSLAANTEAFF. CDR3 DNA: TGTGCCAGCAGCTTAGCGGCCAACACTGAAGCTTTCTTT.

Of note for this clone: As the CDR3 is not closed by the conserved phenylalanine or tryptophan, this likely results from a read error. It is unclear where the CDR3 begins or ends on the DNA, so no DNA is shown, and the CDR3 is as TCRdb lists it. Here the CDR3 reads CASSQERCPVRG. The rearrangement links TRBV4-3 to TRBJ1-3. The CDR3 is 12 residues long, counting both termini. Germline lookup yields CDR1 LGHNA and CDR2 YSLEER.

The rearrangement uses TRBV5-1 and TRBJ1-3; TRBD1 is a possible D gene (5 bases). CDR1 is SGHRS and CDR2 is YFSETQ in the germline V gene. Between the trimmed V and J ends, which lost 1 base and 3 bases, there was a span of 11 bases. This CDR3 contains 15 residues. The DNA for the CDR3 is TGCGCCAGCAGCTTGTCAGGGATTGTTGGAAACACCATATATTTT. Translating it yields CASSLSGIVGNTIYF. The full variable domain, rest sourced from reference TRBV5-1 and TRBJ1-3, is KAGVTQTPRYLIKTRGQQVTLSCSPISGHRSVSWYQQTPGQGLQFLFEYFSETQRNKGNFPGRFSGRQFSNSRSEMNVSTLELGDSALYLCASSLSGIVGNTIYFGEGSWLTVV.

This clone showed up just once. The CDR3 reads CASRGQELYGYTF. In DNA form, the CDR3 reads TGTGCCAGTAGGGGACAGGAGCTCTATGGCTACACCTTC. The chain carries TRBV19 and TRBJ1-2, with 8 positions matching TRBD1. V trimming: 6 bases; J trimming: 4 bases; junction bases outside the gene matches: 4. The CDR3 is 13 amino acids. Germline CDR1 is LNHDA and CDR2 is SQIVND (reference sequence).

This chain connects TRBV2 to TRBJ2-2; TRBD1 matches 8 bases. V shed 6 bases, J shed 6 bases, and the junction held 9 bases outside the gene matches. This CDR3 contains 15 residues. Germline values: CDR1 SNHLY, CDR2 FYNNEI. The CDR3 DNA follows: TGTGCCAGCAGCCCCGGACAGGGTGGGTCCGGGGAGCTGTTTTTT. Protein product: CASSPGQGGSGELFF.

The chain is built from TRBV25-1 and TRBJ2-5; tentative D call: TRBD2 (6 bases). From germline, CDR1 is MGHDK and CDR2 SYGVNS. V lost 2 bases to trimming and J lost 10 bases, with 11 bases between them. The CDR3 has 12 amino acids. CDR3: CASSEALGGQYF. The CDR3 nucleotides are TGTGCCAGCAGTGAAGCTCTGGGGGGCCAGTACTTC.

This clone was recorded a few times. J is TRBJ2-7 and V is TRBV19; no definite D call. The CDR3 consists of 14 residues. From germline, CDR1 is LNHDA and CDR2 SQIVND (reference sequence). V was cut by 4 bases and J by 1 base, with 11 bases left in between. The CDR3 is CASSKVSSSYEQYF. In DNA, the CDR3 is TGTGCCAGTAGTAAGGTTAGCAGTTCCTACGAGCAGTACTTC.

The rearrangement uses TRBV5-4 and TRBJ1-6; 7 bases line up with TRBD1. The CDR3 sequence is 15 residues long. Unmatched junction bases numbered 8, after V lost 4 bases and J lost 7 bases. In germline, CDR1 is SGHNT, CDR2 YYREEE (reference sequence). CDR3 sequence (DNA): TGTGCCAGCAGCCCTGACAGGGATAGAAATTCACCCCTCCACTTT. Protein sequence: CASSPDRDRNSPLHF.